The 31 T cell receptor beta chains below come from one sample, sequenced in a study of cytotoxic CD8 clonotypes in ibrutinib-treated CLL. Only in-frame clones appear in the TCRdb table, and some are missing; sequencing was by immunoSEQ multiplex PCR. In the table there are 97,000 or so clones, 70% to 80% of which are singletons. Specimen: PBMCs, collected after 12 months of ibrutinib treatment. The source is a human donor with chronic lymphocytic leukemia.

The CDR3 nucleotides read TGTGCCAGCAGCTTGTCTGGACAGGGGATGAACACTGAAGCTTTCTTT. Protein sequence: CASSLSGQGMNTEAFF. The chain links TRBV5-7 to TRBJ1-1; 9 positions match TRBD1. TRBV5-7 is reported as an ORF; its role is uncertain. CDR3 length: 16 amino acids. The junction had 4 bases not matched to a gene; V was cut back by 1 base and J by 0 bases.

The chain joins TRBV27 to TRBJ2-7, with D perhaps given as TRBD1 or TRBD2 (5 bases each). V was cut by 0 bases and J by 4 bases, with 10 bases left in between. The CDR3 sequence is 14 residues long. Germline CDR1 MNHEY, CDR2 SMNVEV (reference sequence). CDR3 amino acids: CASSLSGGVYEQYF. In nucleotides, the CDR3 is TGTGCCAGCAGTTTATCTGGGGGTGTATACGAGCAGTACTTC.

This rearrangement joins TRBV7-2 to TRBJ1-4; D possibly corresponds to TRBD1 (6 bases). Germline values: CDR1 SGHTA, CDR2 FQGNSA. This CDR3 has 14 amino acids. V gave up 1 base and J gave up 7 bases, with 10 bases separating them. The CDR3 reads CASSLGTGSEKLFF. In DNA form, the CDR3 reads TGTGCCAGCAGCTTAGGAACAGGGAGTGAAAAACTGTTTTTT.

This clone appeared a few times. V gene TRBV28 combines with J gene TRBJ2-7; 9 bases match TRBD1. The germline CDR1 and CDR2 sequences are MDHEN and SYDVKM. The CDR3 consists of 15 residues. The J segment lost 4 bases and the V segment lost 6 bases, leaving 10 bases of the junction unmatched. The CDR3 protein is CASSLLPGQGYEQYF. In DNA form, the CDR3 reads TGTGCCAGCAGCCTCTTACCGGGACAGGGTTACGAGCAGTACTTC.

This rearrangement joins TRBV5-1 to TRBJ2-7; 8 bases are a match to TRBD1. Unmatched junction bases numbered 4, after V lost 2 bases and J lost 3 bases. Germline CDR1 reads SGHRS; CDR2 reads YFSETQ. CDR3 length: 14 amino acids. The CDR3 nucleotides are TGCGCCAGCAGCTTCGGACAGGGAGGCTACGAGCAGTACTTC. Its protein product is CASSFGQGGYEQYF.

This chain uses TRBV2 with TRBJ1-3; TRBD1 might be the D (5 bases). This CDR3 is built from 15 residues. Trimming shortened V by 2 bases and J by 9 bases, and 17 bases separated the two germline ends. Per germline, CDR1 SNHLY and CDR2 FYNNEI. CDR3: CASSERAWGGGTIYF. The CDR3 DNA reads TGTGCCAGCAGTGAAAGGGCATGGGGTGGGGGCACCATATATTTT.

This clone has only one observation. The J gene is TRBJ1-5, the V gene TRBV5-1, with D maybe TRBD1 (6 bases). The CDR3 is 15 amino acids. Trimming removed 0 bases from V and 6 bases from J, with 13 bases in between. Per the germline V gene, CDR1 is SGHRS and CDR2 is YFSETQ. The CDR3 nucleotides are TGCGCCAGCAGCTTGGATGCCAGGGGTAGTCAGCCCCAGCATTTT. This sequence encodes CASSLDARGSQPQHF. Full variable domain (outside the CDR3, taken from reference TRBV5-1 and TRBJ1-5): KAGVTQTPRYLIKTRGQQVTLSCSPISGHRSVSWYQQTPGQGLQFLFEYFSETQRNKGNFPGRFSGRQFSNSRSEMNVSTLELGDSALYLCASSLDARGSQPQHFGDGTRLSIL.

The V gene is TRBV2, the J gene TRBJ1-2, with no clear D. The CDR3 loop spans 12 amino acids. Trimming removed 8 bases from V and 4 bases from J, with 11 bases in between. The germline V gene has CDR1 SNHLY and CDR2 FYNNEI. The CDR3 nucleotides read TGTGCCAGCGGCCTATCGCCCTATGGCTACACCTTC. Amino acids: CASGLSPYGYTF.

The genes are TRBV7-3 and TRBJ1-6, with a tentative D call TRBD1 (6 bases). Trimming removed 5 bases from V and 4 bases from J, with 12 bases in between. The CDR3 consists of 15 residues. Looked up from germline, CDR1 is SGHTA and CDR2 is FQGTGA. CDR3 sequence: CASSPSGQYNSPLHF. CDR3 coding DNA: TGTGCCAGCAGCCCATCCGGACAGTATAATTCACCCCTCCACTTT.

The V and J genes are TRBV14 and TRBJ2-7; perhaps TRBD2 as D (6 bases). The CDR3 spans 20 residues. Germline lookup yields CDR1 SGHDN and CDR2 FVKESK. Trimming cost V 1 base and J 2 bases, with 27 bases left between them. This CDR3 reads CASSQAFGRGGVEKAYEQYF. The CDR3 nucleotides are TGTGCCAGCAGCCAAGCATTCGGCCGCGGCGGGGTCGAGAAGGCCTACGAGCAGTACTTC.

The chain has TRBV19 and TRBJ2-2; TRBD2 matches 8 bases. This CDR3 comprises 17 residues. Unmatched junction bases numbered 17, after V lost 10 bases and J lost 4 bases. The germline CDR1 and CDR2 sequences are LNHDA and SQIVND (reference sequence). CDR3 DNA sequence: TGTGCCATTCTTGTTACCCGGGGGGGCCGTCGCACCGGGGAGCTGTTTTTT. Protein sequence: CAILVTRGGRRTGELFF.

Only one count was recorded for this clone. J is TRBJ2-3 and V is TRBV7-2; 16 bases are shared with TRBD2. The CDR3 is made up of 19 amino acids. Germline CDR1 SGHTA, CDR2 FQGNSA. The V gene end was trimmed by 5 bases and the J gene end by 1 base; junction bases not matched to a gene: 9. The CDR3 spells CASSRGGTSGGVGTDTQYF. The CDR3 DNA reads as TGTGCCAGCAGCCGAGGAGGGACTAGCGGGGGGGTAGGCACAGATACGCAGTATTTT.

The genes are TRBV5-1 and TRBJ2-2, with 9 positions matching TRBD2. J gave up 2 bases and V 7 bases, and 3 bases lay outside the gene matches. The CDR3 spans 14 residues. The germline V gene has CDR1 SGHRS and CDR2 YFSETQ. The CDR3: CASVAGENTGELFF. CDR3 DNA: TGCGCCAGCGTAGCGGGGGAAAACACCGGGGAGCTGTTTTTT.

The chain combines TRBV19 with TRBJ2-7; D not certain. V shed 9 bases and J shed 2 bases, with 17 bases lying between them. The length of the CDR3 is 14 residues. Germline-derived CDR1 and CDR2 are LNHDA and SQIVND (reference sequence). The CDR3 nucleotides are TGTGCCAGCCAGATTGGTCCAGGAACCTACGAGCAGTACTTC. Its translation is CASQIGPGTYEQYF.

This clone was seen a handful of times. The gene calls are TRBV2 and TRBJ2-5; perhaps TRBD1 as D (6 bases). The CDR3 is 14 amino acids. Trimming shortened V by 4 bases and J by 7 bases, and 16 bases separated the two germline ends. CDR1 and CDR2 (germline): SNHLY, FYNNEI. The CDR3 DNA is TGTGCCAGCAGTGCAGGGGCAGGCGCCGGGACCCAGTACTTC. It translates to CASSAGAGAGTQYF.

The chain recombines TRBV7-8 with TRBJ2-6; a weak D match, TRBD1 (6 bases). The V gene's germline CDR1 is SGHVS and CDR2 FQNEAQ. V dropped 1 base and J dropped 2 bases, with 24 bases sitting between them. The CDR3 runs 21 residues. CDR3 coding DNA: TGTGCCAGCAGCTTAGGGTTATTCCGGACAGAACGATCTACTGGGGCCAACGTCCTGACTTTC. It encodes CASSLGLFRTERSTGANVLTF.

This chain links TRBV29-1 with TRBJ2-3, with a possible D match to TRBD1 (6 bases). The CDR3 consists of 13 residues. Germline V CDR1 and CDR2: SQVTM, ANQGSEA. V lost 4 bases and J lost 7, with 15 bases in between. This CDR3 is CSVGDMEGNTQYF. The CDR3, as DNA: TGCAGCGTTGGGGACATGGAAGGGAATACGCAGTATTTT.

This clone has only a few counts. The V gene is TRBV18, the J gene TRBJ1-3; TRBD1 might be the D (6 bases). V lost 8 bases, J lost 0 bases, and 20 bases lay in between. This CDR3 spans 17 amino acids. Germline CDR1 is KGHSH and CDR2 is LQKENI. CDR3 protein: CASTHPGQRDSGNTIYF. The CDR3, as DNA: TGTGCCAGCACCCATCCCGGACAGAGAGACTCTGGAAACACCATATATTTT.

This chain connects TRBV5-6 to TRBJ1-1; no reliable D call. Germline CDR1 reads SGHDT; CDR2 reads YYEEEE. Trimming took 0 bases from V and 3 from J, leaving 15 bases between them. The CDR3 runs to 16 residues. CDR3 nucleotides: TGTGCCAGCAGCTTGGGTACCGGGTCGGGGTACACTGAAGCTTTCTTT. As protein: CASSLGTGSGYTEAFF.

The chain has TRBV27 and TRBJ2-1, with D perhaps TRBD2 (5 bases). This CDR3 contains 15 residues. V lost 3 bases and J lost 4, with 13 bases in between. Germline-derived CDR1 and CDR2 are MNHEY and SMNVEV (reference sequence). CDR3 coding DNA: TGTGCCAGCAGTTTGCCCGCTCCGGGATACAATGAGCAGTTCTTC. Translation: CASSLPAPGYNEQFF.

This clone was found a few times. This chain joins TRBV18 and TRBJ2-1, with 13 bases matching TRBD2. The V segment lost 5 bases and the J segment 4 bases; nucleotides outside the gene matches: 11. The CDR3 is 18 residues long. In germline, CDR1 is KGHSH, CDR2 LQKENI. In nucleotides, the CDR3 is TGTGCCAGCTCAAAAGAATGGACTAGCGGGGGAATATACAATGAGCAGTTCTTC. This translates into CASSKEWTSGGIYNEQFF.

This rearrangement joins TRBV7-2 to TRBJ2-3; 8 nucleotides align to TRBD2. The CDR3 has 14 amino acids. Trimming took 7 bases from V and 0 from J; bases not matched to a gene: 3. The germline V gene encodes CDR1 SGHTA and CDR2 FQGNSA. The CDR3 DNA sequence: TGTGCCAGCAAAGCGGGGGCCAGCACAGATACGCAGTATTTT. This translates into CASKAGASTDTQYF.

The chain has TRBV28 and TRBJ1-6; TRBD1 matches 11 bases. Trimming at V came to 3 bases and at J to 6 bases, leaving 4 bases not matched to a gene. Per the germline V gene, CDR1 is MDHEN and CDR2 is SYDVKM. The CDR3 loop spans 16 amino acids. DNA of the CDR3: TGTGCCAGCAGTTTCGGACAGGGGGCGAGTAATTCACCCCTCCACTTT. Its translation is CASSFGQGASNSPLHF.

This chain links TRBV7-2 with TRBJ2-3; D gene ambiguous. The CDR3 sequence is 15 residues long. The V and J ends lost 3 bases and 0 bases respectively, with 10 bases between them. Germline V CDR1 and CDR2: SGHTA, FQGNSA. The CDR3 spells CASSFRIFSTDTQYF. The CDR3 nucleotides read TGTGCCAGCAGCTTCCGAATTTTTAGCACAGATACGCAGTATTTT.

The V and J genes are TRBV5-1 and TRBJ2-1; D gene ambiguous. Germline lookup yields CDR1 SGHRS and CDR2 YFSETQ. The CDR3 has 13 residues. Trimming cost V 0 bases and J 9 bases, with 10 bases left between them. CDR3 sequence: CASSLDTPGEQFF. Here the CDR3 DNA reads TGCGCCAGCAGCTTGGACACACCCGGTGAGCAGTTCTTC. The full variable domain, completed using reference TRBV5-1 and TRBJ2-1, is KAGVTQTPRYLIKTRGQQVTLSCSPISGHRSVSWYQQTPGQGLQFLFEYFSETQRNKGNFPGRFSGRQFSNSRSEMNVSTLELGDSALYLCASSLDTPGEQFFGPGTRLTVL.

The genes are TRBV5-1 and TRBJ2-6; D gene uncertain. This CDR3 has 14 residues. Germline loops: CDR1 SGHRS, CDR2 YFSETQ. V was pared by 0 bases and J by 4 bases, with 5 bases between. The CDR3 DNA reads TGCGCCAGCAGCTTGGGTTCCGGGGCCAACGTCCTGACTTTC. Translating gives CASSLGSGANVLTF.

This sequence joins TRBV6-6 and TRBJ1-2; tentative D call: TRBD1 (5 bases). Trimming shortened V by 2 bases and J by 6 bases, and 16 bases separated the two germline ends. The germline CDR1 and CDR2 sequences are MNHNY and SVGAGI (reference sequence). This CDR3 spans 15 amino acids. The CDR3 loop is CASSYPGATWDGYTF. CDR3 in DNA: TGTGCCAGCAGTTACCCCGGGGCAACCTGGGATGGCTACACCTTC.

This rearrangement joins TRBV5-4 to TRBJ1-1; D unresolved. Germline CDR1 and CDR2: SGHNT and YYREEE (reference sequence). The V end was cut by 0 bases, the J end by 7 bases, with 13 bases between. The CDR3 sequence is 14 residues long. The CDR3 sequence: CASSLVSSAIEAFF. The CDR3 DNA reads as TGTGCCAGCAGCTTGGTATCGTCAGCGATTGAAGCTTTCTTT.

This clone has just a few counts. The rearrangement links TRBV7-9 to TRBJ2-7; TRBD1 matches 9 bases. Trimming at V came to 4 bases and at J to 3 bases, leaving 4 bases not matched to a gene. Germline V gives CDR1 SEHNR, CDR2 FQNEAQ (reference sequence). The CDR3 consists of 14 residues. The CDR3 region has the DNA TGTGCCAGCAGCTCGTGGGACAGGGACTACGAGCAGTACTTC. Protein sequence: CASSSWDRDYEQYF.

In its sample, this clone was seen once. CDR3 sequence reads: CASSGGLAGSTDTQYF. CDR3 bases: TGTGCCAGCAGTGGGGGACTAGCGGGGTCCACAGATACGCAGTATTTT. The chain is built from TRBV6-1 and TRBJ2-3; 13 positions match TRBD2. The J segment lost 2 bases and the V segment lost 4 bases, leaving 3 bases of the junction unmatched. Looked up from germline, CDR1 is MNHNS and CDR2 is SASEGT. The CDR3 length is 16 residues.

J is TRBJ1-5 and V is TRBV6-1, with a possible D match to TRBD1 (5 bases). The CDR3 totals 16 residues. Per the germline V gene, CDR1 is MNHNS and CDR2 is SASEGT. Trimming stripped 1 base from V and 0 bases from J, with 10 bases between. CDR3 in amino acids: CASSEGSQGSNQPQHF. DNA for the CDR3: TGTGCCAGCAGTGAAGGTTCCCAGGGTAGCAATCAGCCCCAGCATTTT.